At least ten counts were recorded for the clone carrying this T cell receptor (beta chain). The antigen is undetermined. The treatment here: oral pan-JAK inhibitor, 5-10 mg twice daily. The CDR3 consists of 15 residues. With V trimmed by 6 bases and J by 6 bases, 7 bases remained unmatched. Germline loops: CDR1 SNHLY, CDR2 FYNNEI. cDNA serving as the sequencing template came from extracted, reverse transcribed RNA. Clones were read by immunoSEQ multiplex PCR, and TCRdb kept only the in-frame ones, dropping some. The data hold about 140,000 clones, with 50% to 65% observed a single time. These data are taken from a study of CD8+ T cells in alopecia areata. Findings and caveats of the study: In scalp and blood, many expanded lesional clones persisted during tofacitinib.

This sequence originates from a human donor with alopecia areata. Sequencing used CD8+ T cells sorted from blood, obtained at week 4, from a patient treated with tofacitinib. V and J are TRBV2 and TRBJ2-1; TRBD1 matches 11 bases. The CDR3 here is CASSLDRGRTNEQFF. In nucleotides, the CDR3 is TGTGCCAGCAGCTTGGACAGGGGGCGAACCAATGAGCAGTTCTTC.